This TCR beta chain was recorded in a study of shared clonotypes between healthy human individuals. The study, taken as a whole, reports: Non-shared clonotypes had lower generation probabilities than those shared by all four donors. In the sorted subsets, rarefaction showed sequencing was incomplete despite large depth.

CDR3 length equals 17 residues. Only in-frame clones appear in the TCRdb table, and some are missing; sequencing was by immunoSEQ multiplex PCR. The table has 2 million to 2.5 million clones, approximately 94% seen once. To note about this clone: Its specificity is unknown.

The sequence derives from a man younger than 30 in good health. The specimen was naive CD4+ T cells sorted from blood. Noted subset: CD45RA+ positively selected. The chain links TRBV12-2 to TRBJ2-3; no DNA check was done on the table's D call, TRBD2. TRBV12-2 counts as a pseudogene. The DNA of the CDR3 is TGTGCAAGTCGCTTAGCGAAAACGGGGTGGAGCACAGATACGCAGTATTTT. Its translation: CASRLAKTGWSTDTQYF.